A selection of T cell receptor beta chains follows, all from one sample in a study of T cells in Graves' hyperthyroidism and ophthalmopathy. TCRdb analysed the multiplex PCR reads with MiXCR anew, one entry per CDR3 protein. The sample carries around 370,000 distinct CDR3 sequences, about 18% recorded once. Sequenced material: blood. Every receptor here comes from a man aged 18 to 30 with Graves' ophthalmopathy. Each CDR3 is given with its conserved first and last residue. A clone size is listed for some rows: how often the clone was seen (once, few, many), or a class if it is expanded.

V,size,J,CDR3
TRBV6-1,.,TRBJ2-3,CASSGDSTDTQYF
TRBV5-6,.,TRBJ2-7,CASSNIAGDSPREQYF
TRBV24-1,many,TRBJ2-3,CATSFLTSGGYYTQYF
TRBV6-5,.,TRBJ2-1,CASSRNRDEQFF
TRBV7-2,many,TRBJ2-3,CASSSGPGARLTGLAQEKDTQYF
TRBV2,many,TRBJ1-1,CASSGSRAEAFF
TRBV6-1,few,TRBJ2-2,CASSRSGGGGTGELFF
TRBV7-8,.,TRBJ2-1,CASSTGLIYNEQFF
TRBV20-1,once,TRBJ1-1,CSARDGGQGVTEAFF
TRBV6-1,few,TRBJ1-1,CASRPTRQGEAFF
TRBV5-1,few,TRBJ2-1,CASSPYLSDYNEQFF
TRBV7-9,many,TRBJ1-1,CASSLGTVNTEAFF
TRBV2,.,TRBJ1-2,CASSAHRDRGPAGYYGYTF
TRBV19,.,TRBJ2-5,CASRAGGLGETQYF
TRBV3-1,many,TRBJ1-4,CASSQNRGTTNEKLFF
TRBV5-6,many,TRBJ1-1,CASSLYIAGAKAFF
TRBV7-9,few,TRBJ2-7,CASSLAESGALNYEQYF
TRBV12-3/TRBV12-4,many,TRBJ2-1,CASTPTGGAHNEQFF
TRBV14,few,TRBJ2-3,CATPLCRGTDTQYF
TRBV11-3,many,TRBJ2-3,CASSLGRGSGDTQYF
TRBV7-9,few,TRBJ2-3,CASSLGSGGRTQYF
TRBV5-1,.,TRBJ2-7,CASSYGQGEYEQYF
TRBV5-1,many,TRBJ2-1,CASSWIAGPSLEQFF
TRBV15,few,TRBJ2-7,CATSRRGGGYEQYF
TRBV10-2,few,TRBJ2-7,CASSESWGSEQYF
TRBV12-3/TRBV12-4,many,TRBJ2-3,CASSPRQGLSTDTQYF
TRBV10-2,.,TRBJ1-3,CASSQSQTYSGNTIYF